This T cell receptor beta chain derives from a study of response to subunit inactivated influenza vaccine. Whole-study results and caveats: It was suggested by the authors that few new T cells are recruited by each seasonal influenza vaccination.

The germline V gene encodes CDR1 DFQATT and CDR2 SNEGSKA (reference sequence). Trimming cost V 7 bases and J 7 bases, with 10 bases left between them. The CDR3 has 11 residues. MiXCR, run by TCRdb on the RT-PCR reads, gives a single entry per CDR3 protein. The sample consists of around 850,000 distinct CDR3 sequences, less than 20% of them appearing once. This clonotype was counted a few times. Its antigen remains unidentified. This sequence was found in a man aged 45-65 years who received an inactivated influenza vaccine. The genes are TRBV20-1 and TRBJ1-4; D is unclear. This specimen was PBMCs from blood, taken roughly 5 days after vaccination. The CDR3 region is CSGRMIEKLFF. CDR3 DNA: TGCAGTGGGAGAATGATTGAAAAACTGTTTTTT.